The sequence of this T cell receptor beta chain was determined in a study of T-cell memory formation after mild COVID-19. On the study more broadly: The study found TCR clusters largely donor specific. Study results and caveats: CD4/CD8 balance held among clones contracting day 15 to 85, and later expanders leaned CD4+. Day 37-peaking second-wave clones had unconfirmed SARS-CoV-2 specificity.

Employing constant-segment primers, 5'RACE generated TCR alpha and TCR beta cDNA libraries bearing sample barcodes and UMIs. TCRdb passed the 5' RACE reads through MiXCR, listing each CDR3 protein once. Among 400,000 to 500,000 distinct CDR3 sequences listed, over 15% were seen once. The table lists this clonotype with a few counts. Its antigen is undetermined. Sequenced sample: PBMCs or a T cell subset sorted from them (not recorded which). This TCR derives from a man aged 18 to 30 who had mild COVID-19 (a few samples of this study predate the infection). Cell type and time point are not known.

CDR3 nucleotide sequence: TGTGCCAGCAGTTACTCGAGTAGCAGGGCTAGTTATAATTCACCCCTCCACTTT. Translation gives CASSYSSSRASYNSPLHF. This rearrangement joins TRBV6-6 to TRBJ1-6; possible D gene TRBD1, 5 bases. The CDR3 is made up of 18 amino acids. The germline gives CDR1 MNHNY, CDR2 SVGAGI (reference sequence). V gave up 0 bases and J gave up 4 bases, with 16 bases separating them.